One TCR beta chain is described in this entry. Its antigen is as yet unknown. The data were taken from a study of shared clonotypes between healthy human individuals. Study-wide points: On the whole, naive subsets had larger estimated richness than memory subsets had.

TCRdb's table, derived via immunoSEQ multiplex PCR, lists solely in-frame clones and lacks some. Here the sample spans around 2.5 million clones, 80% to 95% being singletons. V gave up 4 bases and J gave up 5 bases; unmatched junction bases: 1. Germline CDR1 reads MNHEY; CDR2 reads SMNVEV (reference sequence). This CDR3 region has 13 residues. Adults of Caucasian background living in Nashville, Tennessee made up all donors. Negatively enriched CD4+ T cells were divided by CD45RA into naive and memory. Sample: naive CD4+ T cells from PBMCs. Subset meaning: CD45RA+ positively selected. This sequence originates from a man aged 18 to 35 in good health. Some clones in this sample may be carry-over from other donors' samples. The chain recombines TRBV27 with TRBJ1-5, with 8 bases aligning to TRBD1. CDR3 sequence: CASSSGGYQPQHF. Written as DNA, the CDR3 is TGTGCCAGCAGTTCAGGGGGCTATCAGCCCCAGCATTTT.